The entry below gives a single T cell receptor (beta chain) sequence along with its context. During active infection, Seattle patients enrolled and were then monitored through disease. This entry belongs to a study of blood T cell repertoires in COVID-19. Study details: The study drew acute and convalescent COVID-19 samples from the United States, Italy and Spain. PBMCs, B-cell-depleted T cells, or T cells were the source of the cDNA or gDNA that made up the material.

The CDR3 runs 14 residues. Per germline, CDR1 MNHNS and CDR2 SASEGT. Trimming took 6 bases from V and 7 from J; bases not matched to a gene: 10. The repertoire was sequenced with immunoSEQ multiplex PCR; TCRdb's copy has only in-frame clones and lacks some. The table lists under 50,000 clones, roughly nine tenths of them singletons. The sample comprised peripheral blood. The chain couples TRBV6-1 to TRBJ1-2; 8 bases map to TRBD1. The source is a man aged 55-75 years with COVID-19, enrolled during active disease. CDR3 loop: CASSSDRGPIGYTF. The CDR3 bases are TGTGCCAGCAGCTCAGACAGGGGACCTATTGGCTACACCTTC.